The clone carrying this T cell receptor beta chain has at least ten counts. The antigen remains unidentified. Stated time point: patch test 3, about 24 weeks after DPC sensitization. Indicated treatment: therapeutic diphenylcyclopropenone sensitization with weekly scalp DPC. The V end was cut by 0 bases, the J end by 0 bases, with 18 bases between. The CDR3 extends over 19 amino acids. CDR1 and CDR2 (germline): SGHVS, FNYEAQ. This entry is derived from a study of human T cells and chemical hapten exposure. For the study at large: 2% DPC was applied to about 2 cm by about 2 cm of upper inner arm skin for sensitization. Predominantly women, the patients had alopecia areata, totalis or universalis. Study-wide results and limits: Unchanged with DPC sensitization were TCRs above 1 in 1000 frequency. Versus controls, significantly more large CDR3 similarity clusters arose from expanded TCRs.

TCRdb analysed the RACE reads with MiXCR anew, one entry per CDR3 protein. This repertoire shows approximately 32,000 distinct CDR3 sequences, 5.8% found once; its top ten account for around 6%. The rearrangement links TRBV7-6 to TRBJ2-1, with D unclear. The material sequenced was whole blood, taken in connection with sensitization to the hapten diphenylcyclopropenone (DPC). The clonotype originates from a man aged 25 to 40 with alopecia areata. Some clones in this sample may be carry-over from other donors' samples. The CDR3 is CASSLARDSQSGSYNEQFF. The CDR3 DNA reads as TGTGCCAGCAGCTTAGCGCGCGACTCCCAATCGGGCTCCTACAATGAGCAGTTCTTC. Together with reference TRBV7-6 and TRBJ2-1, the CDR3 gives the full variable domain: GAGVSQSPRYKVTKRGQDVALRCDPISGHVSLYWYRQALGQGPEFLTYFNYEAQQDKSGLPNDRFSAERPEGSISTLTIQRTEQRDSAMYRCASSLARDSQSGSYNEQFFGPGTRLTVL.